The entry that follows covers one TCR beta chain sequence. CDR1 is MNHEY and CDR2 is SMNVEV in the germline V gene (reference sequence). Trimming removed 3 bases at V and 7 bases at J, with 13 bases between. CDR3 length: 13 residues. This sample is part of a study of T cells in Graves' hyperthyroidism and ophthalmopathy. TCR beta CDR3 region amplification was performed from RNA transcripts. The HTBI primer set drove a first-round RT-PCR of the TCR CDR3. MiXCR, applied by TCRdb to the multiplex PCR reads, yields one record per CDR3 protein. The sample consists of around 600,000 distinct CDR3 sequences, around 15% of them appearing once.

This TCR was sampled from a woman aged 40 to 55 with Graves' ophthalmopathy. The chain carries TRBV27 and TRBJ2-7; D gene ambiguous. The source material was blood. CDR3 residues: CASSFLLAQEQYF. CDR3 sequence (DNA): TGTGCCAGCAGTTTCCTCCTTGCTCAGGAGCAGTACTTC.